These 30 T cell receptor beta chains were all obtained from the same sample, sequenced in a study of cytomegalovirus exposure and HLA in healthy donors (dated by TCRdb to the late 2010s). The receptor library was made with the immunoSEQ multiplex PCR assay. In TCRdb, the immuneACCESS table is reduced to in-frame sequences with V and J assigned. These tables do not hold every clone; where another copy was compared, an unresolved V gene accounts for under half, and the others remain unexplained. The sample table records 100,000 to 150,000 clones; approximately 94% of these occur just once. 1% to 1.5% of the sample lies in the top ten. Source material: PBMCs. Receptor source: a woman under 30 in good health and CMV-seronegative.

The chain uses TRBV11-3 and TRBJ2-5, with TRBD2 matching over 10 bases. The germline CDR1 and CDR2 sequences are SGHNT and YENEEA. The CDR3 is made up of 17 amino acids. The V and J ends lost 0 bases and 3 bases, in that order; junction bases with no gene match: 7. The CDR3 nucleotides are TGTGCCAGCAGCTTAGACTCGGCGAGCGGGGGGGAAGAGACCCAGTACTTC. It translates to CASSLDSASGGEETQYF.

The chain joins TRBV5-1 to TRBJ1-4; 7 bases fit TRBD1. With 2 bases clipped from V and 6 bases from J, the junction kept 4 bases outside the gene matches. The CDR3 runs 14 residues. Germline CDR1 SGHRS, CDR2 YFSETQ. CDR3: CASSFSGTDEKLFF. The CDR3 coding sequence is TGCGCCAGCAGCTTCTCCGGGACAGATGAAAAACTGTTTTTT.

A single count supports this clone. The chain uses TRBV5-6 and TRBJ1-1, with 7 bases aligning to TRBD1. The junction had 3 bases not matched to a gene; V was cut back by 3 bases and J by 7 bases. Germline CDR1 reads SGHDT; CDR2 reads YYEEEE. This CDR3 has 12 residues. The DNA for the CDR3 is TGTGCCAGCAGCTCAGGACAGGATGAAGCTTTCTTT. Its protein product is CASSSGQDEAFF.

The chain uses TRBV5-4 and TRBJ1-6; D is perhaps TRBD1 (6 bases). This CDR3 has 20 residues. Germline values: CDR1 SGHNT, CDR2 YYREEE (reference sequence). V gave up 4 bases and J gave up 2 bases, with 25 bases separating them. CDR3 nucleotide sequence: TGTGCCAGCAGCGCTGGCAGGGGCGGGGGGCTAGGGGCCTATAATTCACCCCTCCACTTT. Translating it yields CASSAGRGGGLGAYNSPLHF.

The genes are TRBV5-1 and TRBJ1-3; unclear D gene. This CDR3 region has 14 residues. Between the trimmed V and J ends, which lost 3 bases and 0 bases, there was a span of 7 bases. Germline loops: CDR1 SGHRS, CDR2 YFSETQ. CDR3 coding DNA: TGCGCCAGCAGCTACAGCCTCTCTGGAAACACCATATATTTT. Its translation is CASSYSLSGNTIYF. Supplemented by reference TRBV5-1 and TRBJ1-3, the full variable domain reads KAGVTQTPRYLIKTRGQQVTLSCSPISGHRSVSWYQQTPGQGLQFLFEYFSETQRNKGNFPGRFSGRQFSNSRSEMNVSTLELGDSALYLCASSYSLSGNTIYFGEGSWLTVV.

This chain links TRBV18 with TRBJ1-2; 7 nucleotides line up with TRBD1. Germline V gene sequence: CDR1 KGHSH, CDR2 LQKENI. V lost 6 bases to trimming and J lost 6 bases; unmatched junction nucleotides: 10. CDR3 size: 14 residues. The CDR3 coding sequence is TGTGCCAGCTCCCCCGGACAGGAGGCCCATGGCTACACCTTC. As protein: CASSPGQEAHGYTF.

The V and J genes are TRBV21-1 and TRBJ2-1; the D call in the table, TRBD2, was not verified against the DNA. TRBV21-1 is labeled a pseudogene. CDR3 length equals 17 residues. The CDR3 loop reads CASGGGTSGVFSYEQFF. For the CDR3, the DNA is TGTGCCAGCGGGGGGGGGACTAGCGGGGTTTTTAGCTATGAGCAGTTCTTC.

CDR3: CASRKDTATNEKLFF. As DNA, the CDR3 is TGTGCCAGCAGAAAGGACACCGCAACTAATGAAAAACTGTTTTTT. The J gene is TRBJ1-4, the V gene TRBV6-5, with D possibly being TRBD1 (5 bases). Germline values: CDR1 MNHEY, CDR2 SVGAGI. Between the trimmed V and J ends, which lost 6 bases and 0 bases, there was a span of 11 bases. The CDR3 length is 15 residues.

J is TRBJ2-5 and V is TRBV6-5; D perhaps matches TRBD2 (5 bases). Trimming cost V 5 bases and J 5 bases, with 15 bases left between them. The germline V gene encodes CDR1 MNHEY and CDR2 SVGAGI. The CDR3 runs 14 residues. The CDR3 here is CASSPNTAEETQYF. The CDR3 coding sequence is TGTGCCAGCAGTCCCAACACAGCGGAGGAGACCCAGTACTTC.

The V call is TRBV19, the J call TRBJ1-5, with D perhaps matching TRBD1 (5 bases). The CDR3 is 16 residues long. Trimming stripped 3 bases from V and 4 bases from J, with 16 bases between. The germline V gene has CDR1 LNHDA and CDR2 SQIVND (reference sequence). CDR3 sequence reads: CASSIYISGKNQPQHF. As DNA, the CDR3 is TGTGCCAGTAGTATTTATATTTCAGGGAAGAATCAGCCCCAGCATTTT.

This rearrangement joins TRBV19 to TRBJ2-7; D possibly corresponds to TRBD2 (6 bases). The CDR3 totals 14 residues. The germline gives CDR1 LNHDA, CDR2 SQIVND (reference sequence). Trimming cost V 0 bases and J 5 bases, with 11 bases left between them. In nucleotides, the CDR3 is TGTGCCAGTAGTATAGATGGCGGCGGGAACGAGCAGTACTTC. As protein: CASSIDGGGNEQYF.

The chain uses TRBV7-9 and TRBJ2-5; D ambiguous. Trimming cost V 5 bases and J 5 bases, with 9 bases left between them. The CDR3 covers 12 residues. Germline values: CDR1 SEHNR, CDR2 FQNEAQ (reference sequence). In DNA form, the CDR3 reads TGTGCCAGCAGCCTCCGGTGGGAGACCCAGTACTTC. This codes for CASSLRWETQYF.

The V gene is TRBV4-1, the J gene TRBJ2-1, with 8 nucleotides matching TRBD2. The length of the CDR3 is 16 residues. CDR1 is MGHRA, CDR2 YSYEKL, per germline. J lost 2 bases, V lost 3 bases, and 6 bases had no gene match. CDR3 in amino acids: CASSQGAGGTYNEQFF. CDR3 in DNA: TGCGCCAGCAGCCAGGGGGCGGGGGGTACCTACAATGAGCAGTTCTTC.

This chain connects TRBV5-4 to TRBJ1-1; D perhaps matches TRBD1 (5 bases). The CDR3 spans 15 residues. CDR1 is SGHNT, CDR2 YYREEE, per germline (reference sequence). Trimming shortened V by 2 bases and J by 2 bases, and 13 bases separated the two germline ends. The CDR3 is CASSFRYRPNTEAFF. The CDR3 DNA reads TGTGCCAGCAGCTTTCGATACAGGCCAAACACTGAAGCTTTCTTT.

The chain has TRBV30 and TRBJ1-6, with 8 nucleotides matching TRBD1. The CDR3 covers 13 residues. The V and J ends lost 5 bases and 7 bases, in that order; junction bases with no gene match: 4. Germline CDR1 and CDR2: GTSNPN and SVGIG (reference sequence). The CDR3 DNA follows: TGTGCCTGGGGTTGGGACAGGAATTCACCCCTCCACTTT. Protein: CAWGWDRNSPLHF.

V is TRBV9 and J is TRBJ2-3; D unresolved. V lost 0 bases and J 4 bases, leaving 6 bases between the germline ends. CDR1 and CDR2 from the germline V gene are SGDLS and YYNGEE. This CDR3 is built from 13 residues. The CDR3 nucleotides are TGTGCCAGCAGCGTAGTGTCCGCAGATACGCAGTATTTT. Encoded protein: CASSVVSADTQYF.

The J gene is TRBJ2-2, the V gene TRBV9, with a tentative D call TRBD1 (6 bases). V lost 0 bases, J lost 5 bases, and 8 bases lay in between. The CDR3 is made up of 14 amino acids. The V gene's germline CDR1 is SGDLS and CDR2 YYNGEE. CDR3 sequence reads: CASSVEQGTGELFF. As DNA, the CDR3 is TGTGCCAGCAGCGTAGAGCAGGGGACCGGGGAGCTGTTTTTT.

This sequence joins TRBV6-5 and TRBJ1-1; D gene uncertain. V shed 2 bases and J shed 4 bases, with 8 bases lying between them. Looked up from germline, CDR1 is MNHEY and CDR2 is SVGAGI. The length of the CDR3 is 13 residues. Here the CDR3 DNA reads TGTGCCAGCAGTTACGAATCGGGCACTGAAGCTTTCTTT. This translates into CASSYESGTEAFF.

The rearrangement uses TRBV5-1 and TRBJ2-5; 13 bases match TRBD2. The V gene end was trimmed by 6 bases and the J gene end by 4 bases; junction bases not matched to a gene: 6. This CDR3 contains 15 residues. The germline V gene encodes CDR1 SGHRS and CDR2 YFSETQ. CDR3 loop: CASTPTSGRAETQYF. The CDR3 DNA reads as TGCGCCAGCACCCCCACTAGCGGGAGGGCAGAGACCCAGTACTTC.

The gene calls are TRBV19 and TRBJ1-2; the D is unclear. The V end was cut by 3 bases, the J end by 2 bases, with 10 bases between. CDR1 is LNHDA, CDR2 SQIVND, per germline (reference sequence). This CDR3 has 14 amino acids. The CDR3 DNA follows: TGTGCCAGTAGTATTACAGCTTCGAACTATGGCTACACCTTC. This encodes CASSITASNYGYTF.

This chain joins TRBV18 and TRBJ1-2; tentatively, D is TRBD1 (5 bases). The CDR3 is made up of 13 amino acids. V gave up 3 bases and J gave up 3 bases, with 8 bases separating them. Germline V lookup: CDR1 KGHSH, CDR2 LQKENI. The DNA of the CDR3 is TGTGCCAGCTCACCTCAAGGGGACTATGGCTACACCTTC. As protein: CASSPQGDYGYTF.

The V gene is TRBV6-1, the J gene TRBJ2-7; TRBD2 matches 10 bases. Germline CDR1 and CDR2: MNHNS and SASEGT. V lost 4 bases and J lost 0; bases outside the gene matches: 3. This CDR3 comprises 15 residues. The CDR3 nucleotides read TGTGCCAGCAGTGCAACTAGCGGGGCCTCCTACGAGCAGTACTTC. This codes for CASSATSGASYEQYF.

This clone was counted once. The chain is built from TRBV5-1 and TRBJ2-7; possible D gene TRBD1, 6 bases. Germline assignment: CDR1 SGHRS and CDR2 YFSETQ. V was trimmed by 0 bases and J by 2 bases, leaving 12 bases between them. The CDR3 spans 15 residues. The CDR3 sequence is CASSLGNRVTYEQYF. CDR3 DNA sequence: TGCGCCAGCAGCTTGGGCAACAGGGTAACCTACGAGCAGTACTTC.

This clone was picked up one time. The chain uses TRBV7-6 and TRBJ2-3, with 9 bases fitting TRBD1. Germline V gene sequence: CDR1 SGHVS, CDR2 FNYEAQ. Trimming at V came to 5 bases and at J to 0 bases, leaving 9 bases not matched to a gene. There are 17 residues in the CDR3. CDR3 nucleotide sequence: TGTGCCAGCAGCCCGGGACAGGGCAGAGAAAGCACAGATACGCAGTATTTT. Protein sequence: CASSPGQGRESTDTQYF.

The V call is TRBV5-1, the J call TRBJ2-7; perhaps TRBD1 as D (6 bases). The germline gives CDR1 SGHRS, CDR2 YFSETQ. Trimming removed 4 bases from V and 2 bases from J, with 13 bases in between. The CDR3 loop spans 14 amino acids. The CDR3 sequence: CASSRGQPAYEQYF. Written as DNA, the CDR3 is TGCGCCAGCAGCCGCGGACAGCCCGCCTACGAGCAGTACTTC.

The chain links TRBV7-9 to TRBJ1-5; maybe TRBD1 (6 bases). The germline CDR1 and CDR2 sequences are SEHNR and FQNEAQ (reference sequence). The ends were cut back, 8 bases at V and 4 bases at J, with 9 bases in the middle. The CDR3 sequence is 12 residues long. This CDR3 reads CASDRPNQPQHF. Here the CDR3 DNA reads TGTGCCAGCGACAGGCCTAATCAGCCCCAGCATTTT.

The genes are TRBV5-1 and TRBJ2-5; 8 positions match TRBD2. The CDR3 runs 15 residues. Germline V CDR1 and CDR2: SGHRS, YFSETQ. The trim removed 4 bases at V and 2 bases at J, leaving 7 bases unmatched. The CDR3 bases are TGCGCCAGCAGCCTCAGCGGGGGTGGACAAGAGACCCAGTACTTC. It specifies CASSLSGGGQETQYF.

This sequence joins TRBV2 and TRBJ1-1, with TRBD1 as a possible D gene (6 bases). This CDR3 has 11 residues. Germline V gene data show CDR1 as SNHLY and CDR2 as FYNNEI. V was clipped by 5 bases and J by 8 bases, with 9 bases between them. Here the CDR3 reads CASSRGIEAFF. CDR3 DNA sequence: TGTGCCAGCAGTAGGGGGATCGAAGCTTTCTTT.

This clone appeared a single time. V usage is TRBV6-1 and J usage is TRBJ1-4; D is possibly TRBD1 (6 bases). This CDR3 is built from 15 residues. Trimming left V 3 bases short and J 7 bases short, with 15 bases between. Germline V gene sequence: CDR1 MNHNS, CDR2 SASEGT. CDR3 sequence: CASSEGTRGREKLFF. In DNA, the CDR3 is TGTGCCAGCAGTGAGGGGACAAGGGGCCGTGAAAAACTGTTTTTT.

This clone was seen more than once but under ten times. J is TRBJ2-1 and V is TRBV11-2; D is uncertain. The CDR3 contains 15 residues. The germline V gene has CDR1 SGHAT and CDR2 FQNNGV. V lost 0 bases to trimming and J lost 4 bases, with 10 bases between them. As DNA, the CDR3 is TGTGCCAGCAGCTTAGATCTTACACCTTACAATGAGCAGTTCTTC. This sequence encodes CASSLDLTPYNEQFF.